This is a list of T cell receptor beta chains from one sample in a study of blood T cell repertoires in COVID-19. Clones were read by immunoSEQ multiplex PCR, and TCRdb kept only the in-frame ones, dropping some. The sample carries about 20,000 clones, more than 65% recorded once. The sample comprised peripheral blood. The source of these receptors is a man aged 80 or over with acute or convalescent COVID-19. The CDR3 runs from the conserved cysteine through the conserved F or W. A D gene is named only where the DNA matches it firmly. Clone sizes are given selectively: once, few, many, or a class where the clone is expanded.

CDR3 DNA	CDR3 protein	clone size	D gene	J gene	V gene	CDR3 length
TGTGCCAGCAAAGCGCTCAGTGGCCCTGAAGCTTTCTTT	CASKALSGPEAFF	-	-	TRBJ1-1	TRBV6-5	13
TGTGCCAGCCGGCGGACAGGGATATCGTACGAGCAGTACTTC	CASRRTGISYEQYF	-	TRBD1	TRBJ2-7	TRBV27	14
TGTGCCAGCAGTCCCGGGTTCGGCTATGGCTACACCTTC	CASSPGFGYGYTF	-	-	TRBJ1-2	TRBV6-4	13
TGTGCCAGTAGTATAAAACTTTGGCAGGACTCCTACAATGAGCAGTTCTTC	CASSIKLWQDSYNEQFF	-	-	TRBJ2-1	TRBV19	17
TGTGCCAGCAGCTTATCCGGACAGGGCGGTGGCTACACCTTC	CASSLSGQGGGYTF	-	TRBD1	TRBJ1-2	TRBV7-2	14
TGTGCCAGCAGTTACGGGACAGACTTCTATGGCTACACCTTC	CASSYGTDFYGYTF	-	TRBD1	TRBJ1-2	TRBV6-5	14
TGTGCCAGCAGCGTCGCTAGCGGGAGCACCGGGGAGCTGTTTTTT	CASSVASGSTGELFF	-	TRBD2	TRBJ2-2	TRBV9	15
TGTGCCTGGAATGTGGACAGCCCCAGTGGCTACACCTTC	CAWNVDSPSGYTF	-	-	TRBJ1-2	TRBV30	13
TGTGCCAGCAGCCAAGGGTGGAGGTTTGGCTACACCTTC	CASSQGWRFGYTF	-	-	TRBJ1-2	TRBV3-1/TRBV3-2	13
TGTGCCAGTAGTAGCAATACAGGGGGCAGGACCTACGAGCAGTACTTC	CASSSNTGGRTYEQYF	-	TRBD1	TRBJ2-7	TRBV19	16
TGTGCCAGCAGCTTAGGGCGACTAGCGGTCCACCAAGAGACCCAGTACTTC	CASSLGRLAVHQETQYF	-	TRBD2	TRBJ2-5	TRBV7-2	17
TGTGCCAGCAGCTCACGTGACAGCCTAAACTACGAGCAGTACTTC	CASSSRDSLNYEQYF	-	-	TRBJ2-7	TRBV7-8	15
TGTGCCAGCAGCTCCAACCGGGATTTTTCCTACAATGAGCAGTTCTTC	CASSSNRDFSYNEQFF	-	-	TRBJ2-1	TRBV7-3	16
TGTGCCAGCAGCTGGGGACAGAGCAATCAGCCCCAGCATTTT	CASSWGQSNQPQHF	-	TRBD1	TRBJ1-5	TRBV11-2	14
TGCGCCAGCAGCCAACAGGGGCCTCAGCCCCAGCATTTT	CASSQQGPQPQHF	once	TRBD1	TRBJ1-5	TRBV5-1	13
TGTGCCAGTTCGAGGACAGCGAACACCGGGGAGCTGTTTTTT	CASSRTANTGELFF	-	-	TRBJ2-2	TRBV27	14
TGTGCCAGCAGCCAGATGGGACTATTTCAAGAGACCCAGTACTTC	CASSQMGLFQETQYF	-	TRBD2	TRBJ2-5	TRBV11-2	15
TGTGCCAGCAGCCGATCAGGGGTCGGCTACACCTTC	CASSRSGVGYTF	-	-	TRBJ1-2	TRBV3-1/TRBV3-2	12
TGTGCCAGCACCCCGTCGGGGATCTATGGCTACACCTTC	CASTPSGIYGYTF	-	-	TRBJ1-2	TRBV28	13
TGTGCCAGCAGTGAAAGGGTATCGGGGTCCAAAAACATTCAGTACTTC	CASSERVSGSKNIQYF	-	-	TRBJ2-4	TRBV2	16
TGTGCCATCAGTAGACTCCCGGAGACTGAAGCTTTCTTT	CAISRLPETEAFF	-	-	TRBJ1-1	TRBV10-3	13
TGTGCCAGCAGTCCTAGCGGGTATCAAGAGACCCAGTACTTC	CASSPSGYQETQYF	-	TRBD2	TRBJ2-5	TRBV7-2	14
TGCGCCAGCAGCCAAGAGTCGGGGTGGAGGAACACTGAAGCTTTCTTT	CASSQESGWRNTEAFF	once	-	TRBJ1-1	TRBV4-3	16
TGCGCCAGCAGCCAAGGGACACTGTACACAGATACGCAGTATTTT	CASSQGTLYTDTQYF	-	-	TRBJ2-3	TRBV4-1	15
TGTGCCAGCTCACCTAGCCTGTCCGCTGAAGCTTTCTTT	CASSPSLSAEAFF	-	-	TRBJ1-1	TRBV18	13
TGTGCCAGCAGCTTGGGGACAGGGGGTGATGAAAAACTGTTTTTT	CASSLGTGGDEKLFF	-	TRBD1	TRBJ1-4	TRBV7-2	15
TGCGCCAGCAGCAGGGACACGTCCGCTGAAGCTTTCTTT	CASSRDTSAEAFF	-	-	TRBJ1-1	TRBV5-1	13
TGTGCCAGCAGCCCGGGACAGGGGGCCTACTCTGGGGCCAACGTCCTGACTTTC	CASSPGQGAYSGANVLTF	-	TRBD1	TRBJ2-6	TRBV27	18
TGTGCCAGCAGGATTCAGGGTATCCTTGTCACCGGGGAGCTGTTTTTT	CASRIQGILVTGELFF	once	-	TRBJ2-2	TRBV2	16
TGTGCCAGCAGTACCCCCGGGACAGGCCTTGCGGTGCAGTACTTC	CASSTPGTGLAVQYF	-	TRBD1	TRBJ2-7	TRBV6-2/TRBV6-3	15
TGTGCCAGCAGCCCCGGGGGGACTGAAGCTTTCTTT	CASSPGGTEAFF	-	-	TRBJ1-1	TRBV3-1/TRBV3-2	12
TGTGCCAGCTCACCTACAGGGTCTGGCACAGATACGCAGTATTTT	CASSPTGSGTDTQYF	-	-	TRBJ2-3	TRBV18	15
TGTGCCAGCAGCCAAGAGGCGGGGCTTGGCTACACCTTC	CASSQEAGLGYTF	-	-	TRBJ1-2	TRBV3-1/TRBV3-2	13
TGTGCTAGTGGTTCAGGGGGCTGGAGCTACACCTTC	CASGSGGWSYTF	-	TRBD1	TRBJ1-2	TRBV12-5	12
TGTGCCAGTGTCGGACAGGGAGGGGGCACTGAAGCTTTCTTT	CASVGQGGGTEAFF	-	TRBD1	TRBJ1-1	TRBV6-1	14
TGTGCCAGCAGTTTAAACAGGGGGTATCAGCCCCAGCATTTT	CASSLNRGYQPQHF	-	TRBD1	TRBJ1-5	TRBV6-5	14
TGTGCCAGTAGACCGCTACTCAATCAGCCCCAGCATTTT	CASRPLLNQPQHF	-	-	TRBJ1-5	TRBV19	13
TGTGCCAGCAGTCTTCCAGGGTATCATGAGCAGTTCTTC	CASSLPGYHEQFF	-	-	TRBJ2-1	TRBV28	13
TGCAGCGTGAGGACAGGTAACACCGGGGAGCTGTTTTTT	CSVRTGNTGELFF	-	TRBD1	TRBJ2-2	TRBV29-1	13
TGTGCCAGCAGCCCGCGGACGACAGGGGCAGGCGACTATGGCTACACCTTC	CASSPRTTGAGDYGYTF	-	TRBD1	TRBJ1-2	TRBV7-9	17
TGTGCCAGTAGATCGATGGGGCGGAACTATGGCTACACCTTC	CASRSMGRNYGYTF	-	-	TRBJ1-2	TRBV19	14
TGTGCCAGCAGTATGAGCGGGAGCTACAATGAGCAGTTCTTC	CASSMSGSYNEQFF	-	TRBD2	TRBJ2-1	TRBV5-6	14
TGCGCCAGCAGCTTGGAGACAGGGAACTATGGCTACACCTTC	CASSLETGNYGYTF	-	TRBD1	TRBJ1-2	TRBV5-1	14
TGTGCCAGCAGCTCCCGGGTAGGCGGGACCACTTGGACCCAGTACTTC	CASSSRVGGTTWTQYF	few	-	TRBJ2-5	TRBV7-9	16
TGTGCCACCAGGGAGGGAGGCACTGAAGCTTTCTTT	CATREGGTEAFF	-	-	TRBJ1-1	TRBV15	12
TGTGCCAGCAGCCTCGGACAGGGTGGGGAAGAGACCCAGTACTTC	CASSLGQGGEETQYF	-	TRBD1	TRBJ2-5	TRBV28	15
TGTGCCAGCAGCTTACTCTCTGTCTCCTACGAGCAGTACTTC	CASSLLSVSYEQYF	-	-	TRBJ2-7	TRBV7-2	14
TGCGCCAGCAGCTTGGGGGGACAGGGAGAAACCGGGGAGCTGTTTTTT	CASSLGGQGETGELFF	-	TRBD1	TRBJ2-2	TRBV5-1	16
TGTGCCAGCAGCCCCCCGGTGGGAGGTTCACTAGAGACCCAGTACTTC	CASSPPVGGSLETQYF	-	-	TRBJ2-5	TRBV11-2	16
TGTGCCAGCAGCCAATGGGGACTACTGGAGACCCAGTACTTC	CASSQWGLLETQYF	-	TRBD2	TRBJ2-5	TRBV5-4	14
TGTGCCAGCTCTTGGACAGATCATAATCAGCCCCAGCATTTT	CASSWTDHNQPQHF	-	-	TRBJ1-5	TRBV18	14
TGTGCCAGCGGCCCCACCGGGACAGGGAACCACGAGCAGTACTTC	CASGPTGTGNHEQYF	-	TRBD1	TRBJ2-7	TRBV28	15
TGTGCCAGCAGTCCCGGGACAGGTTACAATGAGCAGTTCTTC	CASSPGTGYNEQFF	-	TRBD1	TRBJ2-1	TRBV6-5	14